The 9 T cell receptor beta chains presented below share a single source sample, sequenced in a study of blood T cell repertoires in COVID-19. Libraries were prepared by immunoSEQ multiplex PCR; TCRdb keeps only in-frame clonotypes and omits some of them. The data hold just under 30,000 clones, with approximately 80% observed a single time. Sequenced sample: peripheral blood. All receptors derive from a woman between 65 and 79 years old with acute or convalescent COVID-19.

The chain combines TRBV6-4 with TRBJ1-2; 11 positions agree with TRBD1. This CDR3 comprises 15 residues. Germline V gene data show CDR1 as MRHNA and CDR2 as SNTAGT. Trimming took 7 bases from V and 5 from J; bases not matched to a gene: 9. The CDR3 protein is CASTPDRGLWYGYTF. The CDR3 DNA follows: TGTGCCAGCACCCCGGACAGGGGGCTTTGGTATGGCTACACCTTC.

The chain couples TRBV4-2 to TRBJ2-5; the D is unclear. CDR3 size: 16 residues. Germline CDR1 and CDR2: LGHNA and YNFKEQ. V was cut by 1 base and J by 5 bases, with 17 bases left in between. This chain's CDR3 is CASSQGRDKVSETQYF. Here the CDR3 DNA reads TGTGCCAGCAGCCAAGGCCGTGACAAGGTCTCGGAGACCCAGTACTTC.

The chain couples TRBV19 to TRBJ1-6, with 11 bases that match TRBD1. This CDR3 is 15 amino acids long. The ends lost 7 bases at V and 9 bases at J; junction bases unmatched: 8. Germline CDR1 and CDR2: LNHDA and SQIVND (reference sequence). In DNA form, the CDR3 reads TGTGCCAGTACCCCCGGACAGGGGGCGACTTCACCCCTCCACTTT. Its protein is CASTPGQGATSPLHF.

This chain links TRBV29-1 with TRBJ2-1; 9 positions agree with TRBD1. The CDR3 has 17 residues. Germline V CDR1 and CDR2: SQVTM, ANQGSEA. With V trimmed by 8 bases and J by 4 bases, 18 bases remained unmatched. The DNA for the CDR3 is TGCAGCTTTAAAGGAGCCAAATTACAGGGGGCATACAATGAGCAGTTCTTC. Amino acids: CSFKGAKLQGAYNEQFF.

J is TRBJ2-2 and V is TRBV2, with a possible D match to TRBD1 (5 bases). There are 13 residues in the CDR3. V was shortened by 6 bases and J by 4 bases, with 9 bases between the two germline ends. Germline V gene lookup returns CDR1 SNHLY and CDR2 FYNNEI. The CDR3: CASRTEATGELFF. CDR3 nucleotides: TGTGCCAGCAGGACAGAGGCCACCGGGGAGCTGTTTTTT. Variable domain in full (rest from reference TRBV2 and TRBJ2-2): EPEVTQTPSHQVTQMGQEVILRCVPISNHLYFYWYRQILGQKVEFLVSFYNNEISEKSEIFDDQFSVERPDGSNFTLKIRSTKLEDSAMYFCASRTEATGELFFGEGSRLTVL.

This clone was counted a single time. The chain combines TRBV21-1 with TRBJ1-6; the table's D call, TRBD1, was not checked against the DNA. TRBV21-1 is assigned pseudogene status. The CDR3 covers 19 residues. The CDR3 DNA is TGTGCCAGCAGCAACCAAAGGTCCGGACAGCCCTCCTATAATTCACCCCTCCACTTT. Its translation is CASSNQRSGQPSYNSPLHF.

The chain recombines TRBV28 with TRBJ2-7; 7 bases are a match to TRBD2. Trimming removed 8 bases from V and 2 bases from J; junction bases left unmatched: 6. Looked up from germline, CDR1 is MDHEN and CDR2 is SYDVKM. This CDR3 has 13 residues. The CDR3 DNA sequence: TGTGCCAGCGTGCGGGAGCAGCCCTACGAGCAGTACTTC. Translation: CASVREQPYEQYF.

The sample holds one count of this clone. The CDR3: CASSSPRPSSYNEQFF. The CDR3 region has the DNA TGTGCCAGTAGTAGTCCGAGGCCAAGCTCCTACAATGAGCAGTTCTTC. The chain joins TRBV19 to TRBJ2-1; D remains ambiguous. CDR3 length: 16 amino acids. V was pared by 4 bases and J by 0 bases, with 13 bases between. Germline CDR1 LNHDA, CDR2 SQIVND (reference sequence).

CDR3 in amino acids: CASSLMGQNVNSPLHF. The CDR3 coding sequence is TGTGCCAGCAGTTTAATGGGACAGAACGTTAATTCACCCCTCCACTTT. V is TRBV27 and J is TRBJ1-6; the match to TRBD1 covers 7 bases. The CDR3 spans 16 residues. V shed 2 bases, J shed 6 bases, and the junction held 7 bases outside the gene matches. Germline-derived CDR1 and CDR2 are MNHEY and SMNVEV (reference sequence).